This T cell receptor (beta chain) stems from a study of blood T cell repertoires in COVID-19. The V gene end was trimmed by 6 bases and the J gene end by 2 bases; junction bases not matched to a gene: 5. Germline V gives CDR1 LNHDA, CDR2 SQIVND (reference sequence). The CDR3 extends over 14 amino acids. Assay used: immunoSEQ multiplex PCR; TCRdb lists only in-frame clones, some missing. The sample yields a few hundred thousand clones, under 90% seen once. This receptor was taken from a man aged 25-45 years who had recovered from COVID-19. Sequenced input: PBMCs or T cells enriched from blood (not recorded which). The rearrangement uses TRBV19 and TRBJ2-3, with 7 bases that match TRBD2. The CDR3 loop reads CASRTGLDTDTQYF. In DNA form, the CDR3 reads TGTGCCAGTAGAACCGGACTAGACACAGATACGCAGTATTTT.